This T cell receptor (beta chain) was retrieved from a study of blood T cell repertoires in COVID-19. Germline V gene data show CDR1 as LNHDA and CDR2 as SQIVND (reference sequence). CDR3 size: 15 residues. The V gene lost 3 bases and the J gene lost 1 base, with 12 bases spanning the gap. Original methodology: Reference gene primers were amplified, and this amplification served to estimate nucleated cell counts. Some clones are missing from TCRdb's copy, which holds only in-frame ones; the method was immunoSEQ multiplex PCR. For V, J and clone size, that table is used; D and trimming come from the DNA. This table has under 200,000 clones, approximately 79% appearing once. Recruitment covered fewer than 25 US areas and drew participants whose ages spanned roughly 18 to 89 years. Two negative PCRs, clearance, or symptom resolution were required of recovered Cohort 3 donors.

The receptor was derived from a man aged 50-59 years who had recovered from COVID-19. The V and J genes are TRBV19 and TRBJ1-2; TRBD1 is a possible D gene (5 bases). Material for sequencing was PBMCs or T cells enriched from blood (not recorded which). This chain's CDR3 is CASSIGRAHNYGYTF. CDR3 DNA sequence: TGTGCCAGTAGTATCGGCAGGGCCCATAACTATGGCTACACCTTC.